One sample yielded the 4 T cell receptor beta chains listed below, sequenced in a study of T cells in Graves' hyperthyroidism and ophthalmopathy. It was RNA transcripts that yielded the amplified TCR beta CDR3 regions. The study used the HTBI primer set for a first-round RT-PCR of the TCR CDR3. A single record per CDR3 protein comes from TCRdb applying MiXCR to the multiplex PCR reads. The profile shows around 260,000 distinct CDR3 sequences, about 25% of them singletons. The material sequenced was blood. These receptors all come from a man in his forties with Graves' hyperthyroidism that later progressed to Graves' ophthalmopathy.

The V call is TRBV27, the J call TRBJ1-5, with TRBD1 identical over 9 bases. The CDR3 runs 15 residues. Germline V gene data show CDR1 as MNHEY and CDR2 as SMNVEV (reference sequence). Losses at the gene ends were 6 bases for V and 4 bases for J; bases not matched to a gene: 7. The CDR3 nucleotides are TGTGCCAGCAGGCCCGGGACAGGGTTAAATCAGCCCCAGCATTTT. Its translation is CASRPGTGLNQPQHF.

The rearrangement uses TRBV19 and TRBJ1-2; possibly TRBD1 for D (6 bases). The CDR3 runs to 14 residues. Germline V gene lookup returns CDR1 LNHDA and CDR2 SQIVND (reference sequence). V was shortened by 3 bases and J by 2 bases, with 10 bases between the two germline ends. The CDR3 region has the DNA TGTGCCAGTAGTATCGGTGGGGGCAACTATGGCTACACCTTC. It is translated as CASSIGGGNYGYTF.

In this sample, this clonotype turned up many times. The rearrangement links TRBV6-5 to TRBJ2-7; 7 bases align to TRBD2. V lost 2 bases to trimming and J lost 2 bases; unmatched junction nucleotides: 6. CDR1 is MNHEY and CDR2 is SVGAGI in the germline V gene. This CDR3 comprises 15 residues. In nucleotides, the CDR3 is TGTGCCAGCAGTTACGGTTCTAGCGGAGCCTACGAGCAGTACTTC. Translating it yields CASSYGSSGAYEQYF.

The genes are TRBV18 and TRBJ2-7; 8 positions agree with TRBD1. This CDR3 region has 16 residues. Germline V gene lookup returns CDR1 KGHSH and CDR2 LQKENI. V shed 4 bases, J shed 2 bases, and the junction held 10 bases outside the gene matches. The CDR3 nucleotides are TGTGCCAGCTCACGGACCGGGACAGGCAACACCTACGAGCAGTACTTC. Translating it yields CASSRTGTGNTYEQYF.